Listed below are T cell receptor beta chains from one sample, sequenced in a study of OX40 agonist ivuxolimab in advanced cancers. Profiled with immunoSEQ multiplex PCR; TCRdb holds only in-frame clones, not every one. This table holds about 48,000 clones, over 85% found once. The material sequenced was CD4+ or CD8+ T cells sorted from blood, taken in a trial of the OX40 agonist ivuxolimab. The receptors derive from an adult with an advanced solid tumor such as melanoma, head and neck, liver or kidney cancer. Both conserved end residues are part of each CDR3. Fields, in order: CDR3 DNA, CDR3 protein, clone size, D gene, J gene, V gene. D genes are given only for firm matches. Not every row has a clone size; where given, it reads once, few, many or a size class.

TGTGCCAGCAGTGACGGGCCCCGGGATGAAGCTTTCTTT | CASSDGPRDEAFF | . | . | TRBJ1-1 | TRBV25-1
TGTGCCAGCAGCGCTAGCGGGAATCAAGAGACCCAGTACTTC | CASSASGNQETQYF | . | TRBD2 | TRBJ2-5 | TRBV9
TGTGCCAGCAGTGAATCGAGGGGGGGTAATGAAAAACTGTTTTTT | CASSESRGGNEKLFF | . | . | TRBJ1-4 | TRBV25-1
TGTGCCAGCAGCTACAGGGGGGACACTGAAGCTTTCTTT | CASSYRGDTEAFF | . | TRBD1 | TRBJ1-1 | TRBV7-9
TGTGCCAGCAGCTTAGTTCCGCTTATGGATGAGCAGTTCTTC | CASSLVPLMDEQFF | . | . | TRBJ2-1 | TRBV11-2
TGTGCCAGCAGGCCCAACCCGGGCAGCAACTATGGCTACACCTTC | CASRPNPGSNYGYTF | few | . | TRBJ1-2 | TRBV9
TGTGCCAGTAGTATAGATCAGTTTTCCTACGAGCAGTACTTC | CASSIDQFSYEQYF | . | . | TRBJ2-7 | TRBV19
TGTGCCAGCAGCTTGGCCGGCGGCACCGGGGAGCTGTTTTTT | CASSLAGGTGELFF | once | . | TRBJ2-2 | TRBV5-8
TGCGCCAGCAGCTTCCGGACTGCACCCACAGATACGCAGTATTTT | CASSFRTAPTDTQYF | . | . | TRBJ2-3 | TRBV5-1
TGTGCCAGCAGCTCAAGCGCGGGCCGCCGAGATACGCAGTATTTT | CASSSSAGRRDTQYF | few | . | TRBJ2-3 | TRBV5-6
TGTGCCTACGTAGGAACCCAAGAGACCCAGTACTTC | CAYVGTQETQYF | . | . | TRBJ2-5 | TRBV6-4
TGTGCCAGCAGCTTAGGAACGGGGGGGCCCACCTTTTCATATGGCTACACCTTC | CASSLGTGGPTFSYGYTF | . | . | TRBJ1-2 | TRBV7-8
TGTGCCAGCAGTTTTGGACAGGGGGGATCCTACGAGCAGTACTTC | CASSFGQGGSYEQYF | . | TRBD1 | TRBJ2-7 | TRBV28
TGTGCCAGCAGTCCCTGGGCCGAGGCACCCGCAGATACGCAGTATTTT | CASSPWAEAPADTQYF | . | . | TRBJ2-3 | TRBV6-6
TGTGCCAGCAGTTTATCCCCGTCTCCACACCAAGTCGGGGAGCTGTTTTTT | CASSLSPSPHQVGELFF | . | . | TRBJ2-2 | TRBV27
TGTGCCACGACAGGGTTTATGAATGAGCAGTTCTTC | CATTGFMNEQFF | . | TRBD1 | TRBJ2-1 | TRBV10-3
TGCGCCAGCAGCCTGACAGAATCGAACACCGGGGAGCTGTTTTTT | CASSLTESNTGELFF | few | . | TRBJ2-2 | TRBV5-1
TGTGCCAGCAGCAGGGTTATTCAAGCTGAAGCTTTCTTT | CASSRVIQAEAFF | . | . | TRBJ1-1 | TRBV6-1
TGCGCCAGCAGCCCGGGACTAGCCGGTAGCACAGATACGCAGTATTTT | CASSPGLAGSTDTQYF | . | TRBD2 | TRBJ2-3 | TRBV5-1
TGTGCCAGCAGTCGAGACGGAAGCAATGAGCAGTTCTTC | CASSRDGSNEQFF | . | . | TRBJ2-1 | TRBV27
TGTGCCAGCTCACAGCCGGGAGCTGGAAACACCATATATTTT | CASSQPGAGNTIYF | once | . | TRBJ1-3 | TRBV18
TGTGCCAGCAGTTTATCTGGCTGGGGGGTTAAGCATTTT | CASSLSGWGVKHF | . | . | TRBJ1-5 | TRBV27
TGTGCCAGCAGCTTATGGGACAGGGTTTTGCGTGAGCAGTACTTC | CASSLWDRVLREQYF | . | TRBD1 | TRBJ2-7 | TRBV5-6
TGTGCCAGCAGCGTACATGGGGGGCCCAATCAGCCCCAGCATTTT | CASSVHGGPNQPQHF | . | . | TRBJ1-5 | TRBV9
TGTGCCAGCAGCCCCCGGACAGGGGAAGGCTACACCTTC | CASSPRTGEGYTF | . | TRBD1 | TRBJ1-2 | TRBV9
TGTGCCAGCAGTGAATGGAGTAAGGAGGAAGCTTTCTTT | CASSEWSKEEAFF | . | . | TRBJ1-1 | TRBV25-1
TGTGCCAGCAGCTTAGATTATTGGGCCCGCGCGGGTGAAAAACTGTTTTTT | CASSLDYWARAGEKLFF | few | . | TRBJ1-4 | TRBV11-2
TGTGCCAGTAGTATAGGGGGGTGGGAGACCCAGTACTTC | CASSIGGWETQYF | . | . | TRBJ2-5 | TRBV19
TGTGCCAGTAGTATCGGGTTGGTGGGGAACACTGAAGCTTTCTTT | CASSIGLVGNTEAFF | . | . | TRBJ1-1 | TRBV19
TGTGCCAGCAGTCCTAGACTAGCGCGGCCCGGGGAGCTGTTTTTT | CASSPRLARPGELFF | . | TRBD2 | TRBJ2-2 | TRBV27
TGCAGCTCCTATGGGAGTGCTAGCGGGGATACAGATACGCAGTATTTT | CSSYGSASGDTDTQYF | few | TRBD2 | TRBJ2-3 | TRBV29-1
TGTGCCAGCAGCTTGAGCAATCAGCCCCAGCATTTT | CASSLSNQPQHF | . | . | TRBJ1-5 | TRBV5-6
TGTGCCAGCAGCATCTCCTACGAGCAGTACTTC | CASSISYEQYF | . | . | TRBJ2-7 | TRBV5-6
TGTGCCAGCAGCGTAGCTATGGGACAGACGAACACCGGGGAGCTGTTTTTT | CASSVAMGQTNTGELFF | . | TRBD1 | TRBJ2-2 | TRBV9
TGCGCCAGCAGCCCTAACAAGACAGGGTATATGGACAAAAACATTCAGTACTTC | CASSPNKTGYMDKNIQYF | once | TRBD1 | TRBJ2-4 | TRBV5-1
TGTGCCAGCGGACAGGGCTTATCCACAGATACGCAGTATTTT | CASGQGLSTDTQYF | once | TRBD1 | TRBJ2-3 | TRBV6-5
TGTGCCAGCAGCGGACCCGGGACACGAATCCCCGGGGAGCTGTTTTTT | CASSGPGTRIPGELFF | . | . | TRBJ2-2 | TRBV7-3
TGTGCCAGCAGTTTGGCACCGGGACAGTTAAATGGCTACACCTTC | CASSLAPGQLNGYTF | once | TRBD1 | TRBJ1-2 | TRBV27
TGTGCCAGCAGTGAGACAGGGGAGACCGGGGAGCTGTTTTTT | CASSETGETGELFF | few | TRBD1 | TRBJ2-2 | TRBV6-4
TGCGCCAGCAGCCCCGCCGGTGGTCCCCAGCATTTT | CASSPAGGPQHF | . | . | TRBJ1-5 | TRBV5-1
TGTGCCATCAGTGTAACGGGAACGGACATGAACACTGAAGCTTTCTTT | CAISVTGTDMNTEAFF | . | . | TRBJ1-1 | TRBV10-3
TGCGCCAGCAGCCCTGATGACGGTCCCTATGGCTACACCTTC | CASSPDDGPYGYTF | . | . | TRBJ1-2 | TRBV4-1
TGCAGCGCGGGGACCCCAGGTGAAGCTTTCTTT | CSAGTPGEAFF | . | . | TRBJ1-1 | TRBV29-1
TGTGCCAGCAGCCAAGATGGGACTACCATTGAGCAGTTCTTC | CASSQDGTTIEQFF | . | TRBD2 | TRBJ2-1 | TRBV4-2
TGTGCCAGCAGTTCAGGGACTAGCGGGAGCACAGATACGCAGTATTTT | CASSSGTSGSTDTQYF | . | TRBD2 | TRBJ2-3 | TRBV27
TGTGCCAGCAGTGGGGGCTACGAGCAGTACTTC | CASSGGYEQYF | medium-sized | . | TRBJ2-7 | TRBV6-4
TGTGCCAGCAGTTTAGGACAGGGGGGGACCCAGTACTTC | CASSLGQGGTQYF | . | TRBD1 | TRBJ2-5 | TRBV28
TGTGCCAGCAGCTTGGCGGGGGGTAGCTCCTACGAGCAGTACTTC | CASSLAGGSSYEQYF | . | TRBD2 | TRBJ2-7 | TRBV5-8
TGTGCCAGCGAAGAACAGTCCCAAGAGACCCAGTACTTC | CASEEQSQETQYF | . | . | TRBJ2-5 | TRBV6-5
TGTGCCAGCAGTTCCGGGACTTCCACCGGGGAGCTGTTTTTT | CASSSGTSTGELFF | . | . | TRBJ2-2 | TRBV28
TGTGCCAGCAGCCCACAGTGGGAGACCCAGTACTTC | CASSPQWETQYF | . | . | TRBJ2-5 | TRBV7-6
TGTGCCAGCAGCTTAGAGCCCAGGAACACTGAAGCTTTCTTT | CASSLEPRNTEAFF | . | . | TRBJ1-1 | TRBV7-2
TGTGCCAGCAGCACTGGCGGGGGACTACCCCCGGATACGCAGTATTTT | CASSTGGGLPPDTQYF | . | TRBD2 | TRBJ2-3 | TRBV5-4
TGTGCCAGCAGCTTTTGGGCCGCCATGGGTAACTATGGCTACACCTTC | CASSFWAAMGNYGYTF | . | . | TRBJ1-2 | TRBV5-6
TGTGCCAGCAGTGAACGCACAGGGGGCCTGTATAATGGCTACACCTTC | CASSERTGGLYNGYTF | . | TRBD1 | TRBJ1-2 | TRBV6-1
TGTGCCAGCAGCACACTAGCGGACACAGATACGCAGTATTTT | CASSTLADTDTQYF | . | TRBD2 | TRBJ2-3 | TRBV5-4
TGTGCCAGCAGGGAACAGGGGACTGAGCAGTTCTTC | CASREQGTEQFF | . | TRBD1 | TRBJ2-1 | TRBV6-1
TGTGCCAGCAGCACCCACAAGAACTCCTACGAGCAGTACTTC | CASSTHKNSYEQYF | few | . | TRBJ2-7 | TRBV9
TGTGCCAGCAGTTTAAGGCAGCCCCGCACTGAAGCTTTCTTT | CASSLRQPRTEAFF | . | . | TRBJ1-1 | TRBV27